These 17 T cell receptor beta chains originate from one sample sequenced in a study of blood T cell repertoires in COVID-19. Clones were sequenced by immunoSEQ multiplex PCR, and TCRdb holds only the in-frame ones, with some missing. Among some 170,000 clones listed, around 74% were seen once. What was sequenced was peripheral blood. All receptors come from a man in his 70s with acute or convalescent COVID-19.

In its sample, this clone was seen a few times. The chain joins TRBV5-1 to TRBJ2-3; 13 bases align to TRBD2. Germline V gene sequence: CDR1 SGHRS, CDR2 YFSETQ. With V trimmed by 3 bases and J by 5 bases, 6 bases remained unmatched. The CDR3 totals 16 residues. As DNA, the CDR3 is TGCGCCAGCAGCTCACTAGCGGGGGGGCTGGGAGATACGCAGTATTTT. Encoded protein: CASSSLAGGLGDTQYF.

The chain couples TRBV29-1 to TRBJ2-2; TRBD1 matches at 7 bases. The CDR3 loop spans 15 amino acids. Germline CDR1 SQVTM, CDR2 ANQGSEA. J lost 2 bases, V lost 0 bases, and 3 bases had no gene match. The CDR3 here is CSVEDGTANTGELFF. The DNA for the CDR3 is TGCAGCGTTGAAGATGGGACAGCCAACACCGGGGAGCTGTTTTTT.

The V gene is TRBV6-1, the J gene TRBJ1-1; TRBD1 might be the D (5 bases). Germline V gives CDR1 MNHNS, CDR2 SASEGT. V dropped 1 base and J dropped 3 bases, with 12 bases sitting between them. The CDR3 is 15 amino acids. CDR3 DNA: TGTGCCAGCAGTGAAGTTTCTGCGGGGGACACTGAAGCTTTCTTT. Translating it yields CASSEVSAGDTEAFF.

This clone came up once. J is TRBJ2-7 and V is TRBV7-6, with TRBD2 matching over 10 bases. With V trimmed by 5 bases and J by 0 bases, 4 bases remained unmatched. Germline CDR1 and CDR2: SGHVS and FNYEAQ. The length of the CDR3 is 15 residues. The DNA of the CDR3 is TGTGCCAGCAGCCTACTAGCGGGACCCTCCTACGAGCAGTACTTC. As protein: CASSLLAGPSYEQYF.

This chain links TRBV7-8 with TRBJ2-7, with TRBD1 matching over 9 bases. The CDR3 is 15 amino acids. In germline, CDR1 is SGHVS, CDR2 FQNEAQ. Losses at the gene ends were 2 bases for V and 3 bases for J; bases not matched to a gene: 5. The CDR3 protein is CASSLTTGGGYEQYF. As DNA, the CDR3 is TGTGCCAGCAGCTTAACGACAGGGGGAGGCTACGAGCAGTACTTC.

The CDR3 here is CASSVGPTPKQGPGAFF. CDR3 sequence (DNA): TGTGCCAGCAGCGTAGGGCCCACACCTAAACAGGGGCCGGGAGCTTTCTTT. The rearrangement uses TRBV9 and TRBJ1-1; 7 positions match TRBD1. V trimming: 0 bases; J trimming: 10 bases; junction bases outside the gene matches: 18. The CDR3 is 17 residues long. Germline V CDR1 and CDR2: SGDLS, YYNGEE.

The chain is built from TRBV12-3 or TRBV12-4 and TRBJ1-1, with a weak D call TRBD1 (5 bases). V lost 2 bases and J lost 7, with 11 bases in between. This CDR3 contains 13 residues. The CDR3 reads CASSLRQGNEAFF. In nucleotides, the CDR3 is TGTGCCAGCAGTTTACGCCAGGGAAATGAAGCTTTCTTT.

The rearrangement links TRBV10-2 to TRBJ1-2, with 7 positions matching TRBD1. This CDR3 region has 15 residues. The V segment lost 6 bases and the J segment 3 bases; nucleotides outside the gene matches: 10. Germline CDR1 reads WSHSY; CDR2 reads SAAADI. The CDR3: CASRTDREWDYGYTF. For the CDR3, the DNA is TGCGCCAGCAGGACAGACAGGGAATGGGACTATGGCTACACCTTC.

This sequence joins TRBV10-2 and TRBJ2-7; TRBD1 matches at 12 bases. The germline gives CDR1 WSHSY, CDR2 SAAADI. V was clipped by 4 bases and J by 2 bases; unmatched bases: 12. This CDR3 spans 18 amino acids. The CDR3 sequence: CASSGPGQGASSAYEQYF. CDR3 nucleotide sequence: TGCGCCAGCAGTGGACCGGGACAGGGGGCTAGTTCAGCCTACGAGCAGTACTTC.

This clone appeared once. This chain uses TRBV19 with TRBJ2-3; D remains ambiguous. The V and J ends lost 6 bases and 6 bases respectively, with 10 bases between them. The CDR3 sequence is 12 residues long. Germline values: CDR1 LNHDA, CDR2 SQIVND (reference sequence). The CDR3 loop is CASSHKMDTQYF. The CDR3, as DNA: TGTGCCAGTAGCCACAAAATGGATACGCAGTATTTT.

Remarks on this clone: Other DNA sequences in this sample translate to the same CDR3. V and J are TRBV14 and TRBJ1-2; D unclear. This CDR3 is 13 amino acids long. Germline CDR1 SGHDN, CDR2 FVKESK. V lost 0 bases and J lost 2, with 4 bases in between. The CDR3 DNA sequence: TGTGCCAGCAGCCAAGACCTAAACTATGGCTACACCTTC. Protein sequence: CASSQDLNYGYTF.

V usage is TRBV4-1 and J usage is TRBJ2-5; 13 bases fit TRBD2. The CDR3 sequence is 17 residues long. V shed 5 bases, J shed 0 bases, and the junction held 6 bases outside the gene matches. The V gene's germline CDR1 is MGHRA and CDR2 YSYEKL. Here the CDR3 DNA reads TGCGCCAGCAGCGGACCGGGACTAGCGGGGTACCAAGAGACCCAGTACTTC. This gives the protein CASSGPGLAGYQETQYF.

The chain combines TRBV2 with TRBJ1-1; D gene ambiguous. Trimming took 3 bases from V and 1 from J, leaving 9 bases between them. Germline V gene sequence: CDR1 SNHLY, CDR2 FYNNEI. This CDR3 is 14 amino acids long. The CDR3 sequence is CASSEPPGNTEAFF. In nucleotides, the CDR3 is TGTGCCAGCAGTGAGCCCCCCGGGAACACTGAAGCTTTCTTT.

The gene calls are TRBV6-2 or TRBV6-3 and TRBJ2-7; tentative D call: TRBD1 (5 bases). V shed 2 bases and J shed 5 bases, with 13 bases lying between them. CDR1 is MNHEY, CDR2 SVGEGT, per germline. The CDR3 has 14 amino acids. This CDR3 reads CASSYDQGVDEQYF. The CDR3 nucleotides are TGTGCCAGCAGTTACGACCAAGGGGTAGACGAGCAGTACTTC.

The V and J genes are TRBV12-3 or TRBV12-4 and TRBJ1-2; D remains ambiguous. Trimming took off 8 bases at V and 5 bases at J, with 12 bases between the two ends. This CDR3 contains 12 residues. The CDR3 coding sequence is TGTGCCAGCTCAAATGGAGGGTATGGCTACACCTTC. It translates to CASSNGGYGYTF.

The J gene is TRBJ1-2, the V gene TRBV7-2; D perhaps matches TRBD1 (5 bases). Per the germline V gene, CDR1 is SGHTA and CDR2 is FQGNSA. Trimming removed 4 bases from V and 4 bases from J, with 13 bases in between. The CDR3 has 14 residues. The CDR3 is CASSYFRDFYGYTF. CDR3 nucleotides: TGTGCCAGCAGCTACTTCAGGGACTTCTATGGCTACACCTTC.

This chain joins TRBV12-3 or TRBV12-4 and TRBJ1-6, with D possibly matching TRBD1 (5 bases). CDR3 length: 13 amino acids. The ends were cut back, 6 bases at V and 9 bases at J, with 12 bases in the middle. CDR3 bases: TGTGCCAGCAGGGACACTTGGGTTTCACCCCTCCACTTT. Encoded protein: CASRDTWVSPLHF.